Sequencing of this T cell receptor (beta chain) was carried out in a study of human T cells and chemical hapten exposure. The sample holds many counts of this clonotype. This CDR3 comprises 15 residues. Germline CDR1 is LGHNA and CDR2 is YSLEER. The J segment lost 4 bases and the V segment lost 1 base, leaving 3 bases of the junction unmatched. As for time point: patch test 1, 2 weeks after DPC sensitization. Regarding treatment: therapeutic diphenylcyclopropenone sensitization with weekly scalp DPC. Whole blood that had not been fractionated was the source of extracted total RNA. Staff drew blood before applying each patch test. Sample donors consisted of patients with alopecia, aged 18 to 70 years, who were suitable for DPC. The library put unique molecular identifiers onto individual cDNA molecules. TCRdb reanalysed the RACE reads using MiXCR and keeps one entry per CDR3 protein. The table records some 53,000 distinct CDR3 sequences, approximately 10% of them present only once.

J is TRBJ2-7 and V is TRBV4-3, with TRBD2 matching 11 bases. The receptor was isolated from a woman aged 40 to 50 with alopecia areata. Some clones in this sample may be carry-over from other donors' samples. The sequenced sample was whole blood, obtained in connection with sensitization to the hapten diphenylcyclopropenone (DPC). The CDR3 region has the DNA TGCGCCAGCAGCCAAGGACTAGCGGGGTCATACGAGCAGTACTTC. Translation gives CASSQGLAGSYEQYF.